This T cell receptor beta chain was recovered during a study of blood T cells in healthy people across ages. The study's findings and limits: It was found that TCR beta diversity correlated strongly with the percentage of naive T cells. It was not possible, with unsorted PBMCs, to conclusively compare naive and antigen-experienced cells. CMV status of donors was unknown, possibly confounding expanded clonotype changes.

In regard to this clonotype: What it binds is unknown.

V was clipped by 6 bases and J by 11 bases; unmatched bases: 17. The length of the CDR3 is 17 residues. In germline, CDR1 is MNHEY, CDR2 SMNVEV (reference sequence). A sample-barcoded 5' primer and a J-beta primer mix were used in a second PCR of about 6 to 12 cycles. TCRdb reanalysed the 5' RACE reads using MiXCR and keeps one entry per CDR3 protein. The data show 800,000 or so distinct CDR3 sequences, roughly 46% seen once. The sample consisted of blood. V gene TRBV27 combines with J gene TRBJ2-5, with 14 bases that match TRBD2. The receptor was isolated from a man aged 80 or over in good health. The CDR3 DNA follows: TGTGCCAGCAGGGATATAATCGGACTAGCGGGAGGTCAAAAGCAGTACTTC. This gives the protein CASRDIIGLAGGQKQYF.